This entry lists 2 T cell receptor beta chains sequenced from one sample in a study of blood T cell repertoires in COVID-19. The repertoire was sequenced with immunoSEQ multiplex PCR; TCRdb's copy has only in-frame clones and lacks some. Of tens of thousands of clones in the sample, roughly four fifths were seen once. The specimen was peripheral blood. These receptors were obtained from a woman older than 75 with acute or convalescent COVID-19.

The table lists this clone with a few counts. This chain uses TRBV6-1 with TRBJ1-5; 8 bases line up with TRBD1. The CDR3 runs 15 residues. The V segment lost 2 bases and the J segment 6 bases; nucleotides outside the gene matches: 6. Germline lookup yields CDR1 MNHNS and CDR2 SASEGT. Here the CDR3 DNA reads TGTGCCAGCAGTGAACTTGACAGGGGAGGTCAGCCCCAGCATTTT. Encoded protein: CASSELDRGGQPQHF.

V and J are TRBV18 and TRBJ1-5; weak D call: TRBD1 (6 bases). CDR3 length equals 15 residues. The V gene's germline CDR1 is KGHSH and CDR2 LQKENI. Between the trimmed V and J ends, which lost 3 bases and 7 bases, there was a span of 16 bases. CDR3 sequence: CASSPLGEGVQPQHF. The DNA for the CDR3 is TGTGCCAGCTCACCCTTGGGGGAGGGGGTACAGCCCCAGCATTTT.